The 8 T cell receptor beta chains presented below share a single source sample, sequenced in a study of neoadjuvant anti-PD-1 for oral cavity cancer (dated by TCRdb to the early 2020s). Library creation used the immunoSEQ multiplex PCR assay. TCRdb carries this immuneACCESS record with in-frame sequences only. Its versions omit some clonotypes, under half of them owing to an unresolved V gene in the studies checked, with the rest unexplained. A total of about 9,800 clones appear in this sample, approximately 59% of them only once. The ten most abundant clones make up around 4.5% of the sample. What the time point label conveys for this sample: after neoadjuvant nivolumab, at surgical resection. Sequenced here: PBMCs, sampled after nivolumab (anti-PD-1) treatment. The receptors stem from a person aged 40 to 85 with oral cavity squamous cell carcinoma.

This clone was recorded a few times. This chain uses TRBV11-2 with TRBJ1-2; D uncertain. The CDR3 is 15 amino acids. CDR1 SGHAT and CDR2 FQNNGV come from the germline V gene. V gave up 0 bases and J gave up 4 bases, with 12 bases separating them. CDR3 in amino acids: CASSLDPQTSYGYTF. CDR3 coding DNA: TGTGCCAGCAGCTTAGACCCACAGACTTCCTATGGCTACACCTTC.

V and J are TRBV2 and TRBJ2-7; D remains unclear. V was trimmed by 7 bases and J by 6 bases, leaving 16 bases between them. The CDR3 contains 13 residues. CDR1 and CDR2 (germline): SNHLY, FYNNEI. CDR3 residues: CASMADVPGEQYF. Written as DNA, the CDR3 is TGTGCCAGCATGGCCGATGTACCGGGCGAGCAGTACTTC.

This clone was observed a few times. The chain employs TRBV10-3 and TRBJ2-1; 10 bases are a match to TRBD1. CDR3 size: 14 residues. The J segment lost 7 bases and the V segment lost 10 bases, leaving 10 bases of the junction unmatched. CDR1 and CDR2 (germline): ENHRY, SYGVKD. CDR3 coding DNA: TGTGCCACCGACGACCTGGGACAGGGGAATGAGCAGTTCTTC. Translated: CATDDLGQGNEQFF.

This clone showed up just a few times. The chain employs TRBV4-1 and TRBJ2-1; a possible D gene is TRBD2 (5 bases). CDR1 MGHRA and CDR2 YSYEKL come from the germline V gene. The CDR3 runs to 17 residues. V was shortened by 0 bases and J by 9 bases, with 21 bases between the two germline ends. CDR3 in DNA: TGCGCCAGCAGCCAAGAATCCACCCTCCTGCACGGAGGTGAGCAGTTCTTC. Its protein is CASSQESTLLHGGEQFF.

The chain joins TRBV29-1 to TRBJ1-5; TRBD1 matches at 8 bases. Germline V gives CDR1 SQVTM, CDR2 ANQGSEA. The CDR3 extends over 15 amino acids. With 5 bases clipped from V and 4 bases from J, the junction kept 10 bases outside the gene matches. The CDR3 DNA sequence: TGCAGCGTTTCCGGAGGACAGGGCCAGAATCAGCCCCAGCATTTT. This codes for CSVSGGQGQNQPQHF. Full variable domain (missing parts from reference TRBV29-1 and TRBJ1-5): SAVISQKPSRDICQRGTSLTIQCQVDSQVTMMFWYRQQPGQSLTLIATANQGSEATYESGFVIDKFPISRPNLTFSTLTVSNMSPEDSSIYLCSVSGGQGQNQPQHFGDGTRLSIL.

The CDR3 nucleotides read TGTGCCAGCAGCCCTCGGAGCGGTTCCTCCTACGAGCAGTACTTC. Translation: CASSPRSGSSYEQYF. The chain joins TRBV27 to TRBJ2-7; a weak D match, TRBD2 (5 bases). The CDR3 consists of 15 residues. The V gene's germline CDR1 is MNHEY and CDR2 SMNVEV (reference sequence). V was pared by 6 bases and J by 0 bases, with 15 bases between.

The chain employs TRBV5-1 and TRBJ2-7, with D possibly being TRBD2 (7 bases). The CDR3 runs 15 residues. Trimming removed 6 bases from V and 0 bases from J, with 16 bases in between. Germline values: CDR1 SGHRS, CDR2 YFSETQ. CDR3 nucleotide sequence: TGCGCCAGCAAGTTTTCGGGGGGCGACTCCTACGAGCAGTACTTC. This gives the protein CASKFSGGDSYEQYF.

V and J are TRBV27 and TRBJ2-7, with 16 positions matching TRBD2. Germline CDR1 and CDR2: MNHEY and SMNVEV (reference sequence). V was pared by 3 bases and J by 2 bases, with 10 bases of the junction left unmatched. This CDR3 has 19 amino acids. CDR3 nucleotides: TGTGCCAGCAGTTTCACATCGGGACTAGCGGGAGGGCCTGCCTACGAGCAGTACTTC. As protein: CASSFTSGLAGGPAYEQYF.